A selection of T cell receptor beta chains follows, all from one sample in a study of shared clonotypes between healthy human individuals. The data were produced by immunoSEQ multiplex PCR, yet TCRdb's version contains in-frame clones alone and is incomplete. This table has under 2,500,000 clones, almost 96% appearing once. Sequencing input: naive CD4+ T cells sorted from blood. Receptor source: a young man in good health. Each CDR3 is given with its conserved first and last residue.

>TRBJ1-4|TRBV5-1
CASSLDRANEKLFF
>TRBJ2-2|TRBV5-8
CASSLSGQGAIGELFF
>TRBJ1-1|TRBV19
CASSISRGDEAFF
>TRBJ2-3|TRBV10-3
CAISEFGGGAGDTQYF
>TRBJ2-3|TRBV19
CASSMVQRGILPDTQYF
>TRBJ1-1|TRBV5-6
CASSITGRNTEAFF
>TRBJ2-1|TRBV30
CAWRIFGTSGTYEQFF
>TRBJ2-2|TRBV11-2
CASSLGRLAGANTGELFF
>TRBJ2-7|TRBV5-4
CASSLGPLASGGAYSEQYF
>TRBJ1-2|TRBV4-1
CASSQEVTQGVASRGYTF
>TRBJ2-7|TRBV9
CASSVDPGATRNF
>TRBJ2-1|TRBV30
CAWTASSSEQFF
>TRBJ2-5|TRBV2
CASSGGLAGEGETQYF
>TRBJ2-3|TRBV14
CASSQSSGADTQYF
>TRBJ1-1|TRBV2
CASTSNTEAFF
>TRBJ1-4|TRBV10-3
CATRDPYHNEKLFF
>TRBJ2-5|TRBV27
CASRTRNGIETQYF
>TRBJ2-7|TRBV6-6
CASSQRLTGTEQYF
>TRBJ1-1|TRBV5-6
CASSREVGLEAFF
>TRBJ1-3|TRBV10-2
CASRPLGDAGNTIYF
>TRBJ1-5|TRBV6-5
CASRAGSPAGIAQHF
>TRBJ1-2|TRBV30
CAWGALGHGYTF
>TRBJ2-2|TRBV4-3
CASSPRGGNTGELFF
>TRBJ2-3|TRBV2
CASSQGLAGENTQYF
>TRBJ2-5|TRBV2
CASTFQGITQETQYF
>TRBJ1-1|TRBV18
CASSPNSGTEAFF
>TRBJ1-6|TRBV5-1
CASSSGTGTGTGNSPLHF
>TRBJ1-3|TRBV7-6
CASSYSLGGTGNTIYF
>TRBJ2-3|TRBV7-9
CASSRGLAASTDTQYF
>TRBJ2-7|TRBV11-2
CASSSSPVGRGYF
>TRBJ2-7|TRBV5-1
CASSLGTGFSYEQYF
>TRBJ2-1|TRBV5-4
CASSLEQGYYNEQFF
>NA|TRBV28
CASSLDSALYEQYF